This TCR beta chain appears in the sequencing data of a study of shared clonotypes between healthy human individuals. The V segment lost 2 bases and the J segment 1 base; nucleotides outside the gene matches: 3. The CDR3 spans 15 residues. CDR1 and CDR2 (germline): SGHRS, YFSETQ. Every donor, a Caucasian adult, lived in Nashville, Tennessee. The table came from immunoSEQ multiplex PCR; TCRdb's copy has only in-frame clones and leaves some out. The data show about 480,000 clones, 70% to 80% seen once. The table lists this clone with a few counts. This CDR3 is also generated by other DNA sequences in the sample.

The TCR originated in a woman aged 35 to 49 in good health. Some clones in this sample may be carry-over from other donors' samples. What was sequenced was PBMCs. This chain uses TRBV5-1 with TRBJ2-3; 8 nucleotides line up with TRBD2. The CDR3 protein is CASSLGLAGTDTQYF. The CDR3 DNA reads TGCGCCAGCAGCTTAGGACTAGCCGGCACAGATACGCAGTATTTT.